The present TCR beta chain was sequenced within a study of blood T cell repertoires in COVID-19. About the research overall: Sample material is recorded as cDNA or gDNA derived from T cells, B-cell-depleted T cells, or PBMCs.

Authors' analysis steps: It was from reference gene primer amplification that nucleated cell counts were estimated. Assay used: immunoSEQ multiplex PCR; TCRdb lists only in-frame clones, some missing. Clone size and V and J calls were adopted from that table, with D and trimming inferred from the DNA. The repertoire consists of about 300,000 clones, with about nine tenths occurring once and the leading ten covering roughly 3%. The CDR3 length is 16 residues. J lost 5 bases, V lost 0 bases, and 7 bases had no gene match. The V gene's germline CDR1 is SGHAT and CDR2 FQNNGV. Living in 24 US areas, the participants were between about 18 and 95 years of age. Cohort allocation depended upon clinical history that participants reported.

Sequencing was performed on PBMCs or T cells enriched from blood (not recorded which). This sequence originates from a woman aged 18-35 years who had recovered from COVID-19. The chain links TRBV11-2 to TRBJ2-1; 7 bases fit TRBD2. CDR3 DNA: TGTGCCAGCAGCTTAGATCTTGGGACTAATAACAATGAGCAGTTCTTC. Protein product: CASSLDLGTNNNEQFF.